The 8 T cell receptor beta chains below all came from one sample that was sequenced in a study of PD-L1 blockade in urothelial cancer. Stated time point: peripheral blood 6 weeks after treatment start. Profiling relied on immunoSEQ multiplex PCR, and the TCRdb table lists in-frame clones only, not all of them. The table has tens of thousands of clones, roughly 90% seen once. Sequenced material: PBMCs, taken around atezolizumab (anti-PD-L1) treatment. These receptors were taken from a man between 60 and 75 years old with urothelial cancer.

The J gene is TRBJ2-7, the V gene TRBV19, with D maybe TRBD1 (6 bases). Trimming pared 8 bases from V and 3 bases from J, leaving 14 bases between. Germline V CDR1 and CDR2: LNHDA, SQIVND (reference sequence). The length of the CDR3 is 13 residues. DNA for the CDR3: TGTGCCAGTGCGTACAGGGTGGGCTACGAGCAGTACTTC. Protein: CASAYRVGYEQYF.

This sequence joins TRBV9 and TRBJ2-3; 10 bases are a match to TRBD2. The V and J ends lost 0 bases and 5 bases, in that order; junction bases with no gene match: 9. Germline CDR1 is SGDLS and CDR2 is YYNGEE. The CDR3 loop spans 17 amino acids. CDR3 loop: CASSVAGLAGVRDTQYF. CDR3 coding DNA: TGTGCCAGCAGCGTAGCTGGTCTAGCGGGAGTGAGAGATACGCAGTATTTT. Supplemented by reference TRBV9 and TRBJ2-3, the full variable domain reads DSGVTQTPKHLITATGQRVTLRCSPRSGDLSVYWYQQSLDQGLQFLIQYYNGEERAKGNILERFSAQQFPDLHSELNLSSLELGDSALYFCASSVAGLAGVRDTQYFGPGTRLTVL.

The V gene is TRBV7-8, the J gene TRBJ2-5; 7 nucleotides match TRBD2. J gave up 4 bases and V 1 base, and 3 bases lay outside the gene matches. Germline V gives CDR1 SGHVS, CDR2 FQNEAQ. The CDR3 has 14 amino acids. CDR3 amino acids: CASSLEAGRETQYF. The CDR3 DNA sequence: TGTGCCAGCAGCTTAGAAGCGGGAAGAGAGACCCAGTACTTC.

The rearrangement links TRBV5-1 to TRBJ2-3; maybe TRBD2 (6 bases). The CDR3 runs 16 residues. V was cut by 0 bases and J by 3 bases, with 14 bases left in between. Germline CDR1 is SGHRS and CDR2 is YFSETQ. CDR3 loop: CASSLDGSGKTDTQYF. In DNA form, the CDR3 reads TGCGCCAGCAGCTTGGACGGGAGTGGTAAGACAGATACGCAGTATTTT.

DNA for the CDR3: TGCGCCAGCAGCCAAGATCTGGTTAGCCTAGCCTTGAGCTCCTACGAGCAGTACTTC. Protein product: CASSQDLVSLALSSYEQYF. The rearrangement joins TRBV4-3 to TRBJ2-7; D is possibly TRBD2 (5 bases). Trimming took off 0 bases at V and 0 bases at J, with 21 bases between the two ends. This CDR3 is built from 19 residues. Germline V gene sequence: CDR1 LGHNA, CDR2 YSLEER.

The chain is built from TRBV5-8 and TRBJ1-4; unclear D gene. Between the trimmed V and J ends, which lost 0 bases and 8 bases, there was a span of 11 bases. This CDR3 is 14 amino acids long. Per the germline V gene, CDR1 is SGHTS and CDR2 is YDEGEE. DNA for the CDR3: TGTGCCAGCAGCTTGGTGAAGGGAGGCGAAAAACTGTTTTTT. It translates to CASSLVKGGEKLFF.

CDR3 loop: CASSYSAPGGVYEQYF. CDR3 nucleotides: TGTGCCAGCAGTTACTCGGCCCCCGGGGGGGTCTACGAGCAGTACTTC. The chain carries TRBV6-5 and TRBJ2-7; 8 bases are a match to TRBD2. V was pared by 0 bases and J by 3 bases, with 7 bases of the junction left unmatched. This CDR3 comprises 16 residues. Germline values: CDR1 MNHEY, CDR2 SVGAGI.

This clone was detected once. The V call is TRBV19, the J call TRBJ2-3; 13 bases match TRBD2. The germline V gene encodes CDR1 LNHDA and CDR2 SQIVND (reference sequence). This CDR3 region has 16 residues. V lost 4 bases and J lost 11; bases outside the gene matches: 12. The DNA for the CDR3 is TGTGCCAGTAGTACAACTAGCGGGAGGGCCTCTCGTGGGCAGTATTTT. It is translated as CASSTTSGRASRGQYF.